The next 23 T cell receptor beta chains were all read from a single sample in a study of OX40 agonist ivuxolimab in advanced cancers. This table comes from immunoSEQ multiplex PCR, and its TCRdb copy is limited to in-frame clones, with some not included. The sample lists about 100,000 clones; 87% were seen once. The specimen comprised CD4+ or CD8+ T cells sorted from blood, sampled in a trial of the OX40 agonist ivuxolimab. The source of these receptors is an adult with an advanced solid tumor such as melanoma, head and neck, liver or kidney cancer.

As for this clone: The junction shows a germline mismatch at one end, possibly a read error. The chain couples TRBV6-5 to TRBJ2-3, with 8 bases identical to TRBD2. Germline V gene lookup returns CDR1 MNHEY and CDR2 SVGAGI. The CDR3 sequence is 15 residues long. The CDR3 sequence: CANSYRGGGTDTQYF. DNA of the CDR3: TGTGCCAACAGTTACCGGGGGGGCGGCACAGATACGCAGTATTTT.

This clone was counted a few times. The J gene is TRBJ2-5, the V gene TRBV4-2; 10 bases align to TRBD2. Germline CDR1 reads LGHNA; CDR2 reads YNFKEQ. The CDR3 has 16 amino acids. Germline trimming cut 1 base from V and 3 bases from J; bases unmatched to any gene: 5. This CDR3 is CASSQGAGGRKETQYF. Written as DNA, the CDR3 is TGTGCCAGCAGCCAAGGAGCGGGGGGGAGGAAAGAGACCCAGTACTTC.

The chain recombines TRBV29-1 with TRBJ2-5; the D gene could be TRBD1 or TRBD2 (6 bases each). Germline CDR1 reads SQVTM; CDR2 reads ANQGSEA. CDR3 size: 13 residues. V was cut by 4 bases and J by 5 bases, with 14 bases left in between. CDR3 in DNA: TGCAGCGTTGTAGGGGGGCGCGTGGAGACCCAGTACTTC. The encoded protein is CSVVGGRVETQYF.

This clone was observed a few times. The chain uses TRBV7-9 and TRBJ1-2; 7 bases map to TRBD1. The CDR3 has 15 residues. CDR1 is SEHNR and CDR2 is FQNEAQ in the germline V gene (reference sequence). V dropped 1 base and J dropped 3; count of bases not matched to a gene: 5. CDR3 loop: CASSLDTGDYYGYTF. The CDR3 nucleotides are TGTGCCAGCAGCTTAGACACAGGGGACTACTATGGCTACACCTTC.

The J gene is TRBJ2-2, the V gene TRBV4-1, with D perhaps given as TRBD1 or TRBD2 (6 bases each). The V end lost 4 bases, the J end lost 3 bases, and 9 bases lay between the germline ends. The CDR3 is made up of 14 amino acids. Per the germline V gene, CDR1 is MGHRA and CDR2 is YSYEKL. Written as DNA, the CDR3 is TGCGCCAGCAGCCCTAGGGGGGACACCGGGGAGCTGTTTTTT. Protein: CASSPRGDTGELFF.

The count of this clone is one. The CDR3 spells CASSPTGGEETQYF. CDR3 nucleotide sequence: TGTGCCAGCAGTCCGACAGGGGGCGAAGAGACCCAGTACTTC. The chain links TRBV2 to TRBJ2-5; TRBD1 agrees at 10 bases. With V trimmed by 5 bases and J by 3 bases, 3 bases remained unmatched. The CDR3 has 14 residues. Germline values: CDR1 SNHLY, CDR2 FYNNEI.

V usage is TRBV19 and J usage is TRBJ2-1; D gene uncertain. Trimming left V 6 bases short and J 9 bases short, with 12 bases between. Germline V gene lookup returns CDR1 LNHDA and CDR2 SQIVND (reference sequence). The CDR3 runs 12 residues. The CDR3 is CASSQVRGEQFF. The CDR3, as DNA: TGTGCCAGTAGCCAGGTTCGCGGTGAGCAGTTCTTC.

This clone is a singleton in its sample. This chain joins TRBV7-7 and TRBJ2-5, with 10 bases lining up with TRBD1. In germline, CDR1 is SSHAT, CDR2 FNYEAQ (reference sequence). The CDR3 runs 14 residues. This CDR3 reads CASGRDRGEETQYF. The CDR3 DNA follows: TGTGCTAGCGGCCGGGACAGGGGCGAAGAGACCCAGTACTTC.

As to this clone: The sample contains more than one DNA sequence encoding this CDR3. CDR3 sequence: CASSIGGGYNEQFF. The DNA for the CDR3 is TGTGCCAGTAGTATAGGAGGGGGATACAATGAGCAGTTCTTC. The chain combines TRBV19 with TRBJ2-1; D may be TRBD1 (6 bases). V shed 1 base and J shed 4 bases, with 8 bases lying between them. This CDR3 contains 14 residues. Germline V gene sequence: CDR1 LNHDA, CDR2 SQIVND (reference sequence). The full variable domain, its missing parts supplied by reference TRBV19 and TRBJ2-1, is DGGITQSPKYLFRKEGQNVTLSCEQNLNHDAMYWYRQDPGQGLRLIYYSQIVNDFQKGDIAEGYSVSREKKESFPLTVTSAQKNPTAFYLCASSIGGGYNEQFFGPGTRLTVL.

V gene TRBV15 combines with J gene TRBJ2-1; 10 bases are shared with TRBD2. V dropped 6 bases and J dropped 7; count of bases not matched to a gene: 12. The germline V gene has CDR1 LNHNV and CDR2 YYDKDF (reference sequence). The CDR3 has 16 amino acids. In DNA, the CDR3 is TGTGCCACCAGTAAAGGAAGAGGGACTAGCGAGAATGAGCAGTTCTTC. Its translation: CATSKGRGTSENEQFF.

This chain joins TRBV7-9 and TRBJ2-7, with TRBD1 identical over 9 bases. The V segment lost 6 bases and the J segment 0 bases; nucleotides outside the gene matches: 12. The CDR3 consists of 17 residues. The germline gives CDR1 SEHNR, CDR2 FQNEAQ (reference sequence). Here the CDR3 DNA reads TGTGCCAGCAGGAACGGGACAGGGATCCTTTTCTCCTACGAGCAGTACTTC. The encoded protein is CASRNGTGILFSYEQYF.

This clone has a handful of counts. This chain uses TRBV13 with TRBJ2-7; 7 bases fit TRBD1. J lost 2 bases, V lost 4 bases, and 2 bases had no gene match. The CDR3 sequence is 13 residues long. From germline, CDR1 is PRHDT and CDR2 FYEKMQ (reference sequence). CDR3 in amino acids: CASSSQGAYEQYF. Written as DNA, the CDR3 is TGTGCCAGCAGCTCGCAGGGGGCCTACGAGCAGTACTTC.

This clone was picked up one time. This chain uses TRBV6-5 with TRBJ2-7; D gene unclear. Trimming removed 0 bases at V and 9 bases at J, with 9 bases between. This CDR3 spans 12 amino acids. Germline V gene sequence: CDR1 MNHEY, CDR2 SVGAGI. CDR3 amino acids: CASSYSTGRQYF. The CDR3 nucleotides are TGTGCCAGCAGTTACTCGACCGGACGGCAGTACTTC.

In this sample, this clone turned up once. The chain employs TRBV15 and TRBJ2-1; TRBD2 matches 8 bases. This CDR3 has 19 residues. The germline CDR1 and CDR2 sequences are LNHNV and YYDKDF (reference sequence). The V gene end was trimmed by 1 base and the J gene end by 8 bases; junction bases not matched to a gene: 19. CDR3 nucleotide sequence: TGTGCCACCAGCAGAGTCCCCCCCTATGGGGCGGGGGGCGAGGATGAGCAGTTCTTC. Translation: CATSRVPPYGAGGEDEQFF. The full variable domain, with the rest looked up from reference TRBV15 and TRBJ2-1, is DAMVIQNPRYQVTQFGKPVTLSCSQTLNHNVMYWYQQKSSQAPKLLFHYYDKDFNNEADTPDNFQSRRPNTSFCFLDIRSPGLGDTAMYLCATSRVPPYGAGGEDEQFFGPGTRLTVL.

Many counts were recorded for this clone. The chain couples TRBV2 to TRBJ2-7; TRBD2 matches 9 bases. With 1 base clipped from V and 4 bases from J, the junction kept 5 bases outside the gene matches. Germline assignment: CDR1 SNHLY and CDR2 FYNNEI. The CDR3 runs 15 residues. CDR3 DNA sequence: TGTGCCAGCAGTGAAGTGAGACTAGCGGTGTACGAGCAGTACTTC. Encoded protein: CASSEVRLAVYEQYF.

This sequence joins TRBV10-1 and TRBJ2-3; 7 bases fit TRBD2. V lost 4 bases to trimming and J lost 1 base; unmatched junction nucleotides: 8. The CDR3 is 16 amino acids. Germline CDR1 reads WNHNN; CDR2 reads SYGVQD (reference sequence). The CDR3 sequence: CASSGREGPGTDTQYF. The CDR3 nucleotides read TGCGCCAGCAGTGGGAGGGAGGGCCCGGGCACAGATACGCAGTATTTT.

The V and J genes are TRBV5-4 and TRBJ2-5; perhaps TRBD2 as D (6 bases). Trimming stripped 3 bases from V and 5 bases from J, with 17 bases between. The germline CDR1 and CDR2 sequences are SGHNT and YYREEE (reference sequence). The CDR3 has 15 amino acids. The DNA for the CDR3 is TGTGCCAGCAGCTCGGGACTTAGTACGCGGGAGACCCAGTACTTC. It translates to CASSSGLSTRETQYF.

The CDR3 loop reads CAISSGVTTLARSYEQYF. CDR3 nucleotides: TGTGCCATCAGTTCCGGGGTCACCACTCTAGCGAGGTCCTACGAGCAGTACTTC. This sequence joins TRBV10-3 and TRBJ2-7, with D perhaps TRBD2 (6 bases). The V gene's germline CDR1 is ENHRY and CDR2 SYGVKD. V lost 5 bases and J lost 1, with 24 bases in between. The CDR3 contains 18 residues.

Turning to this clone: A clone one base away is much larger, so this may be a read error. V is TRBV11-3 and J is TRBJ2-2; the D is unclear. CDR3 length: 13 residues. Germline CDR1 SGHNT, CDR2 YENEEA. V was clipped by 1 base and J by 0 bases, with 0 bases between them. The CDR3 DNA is TGTGCCAGCAGCTTAGCGAACACCGGGGAGCTGTTTTTT. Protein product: CASSLANTGELFF.

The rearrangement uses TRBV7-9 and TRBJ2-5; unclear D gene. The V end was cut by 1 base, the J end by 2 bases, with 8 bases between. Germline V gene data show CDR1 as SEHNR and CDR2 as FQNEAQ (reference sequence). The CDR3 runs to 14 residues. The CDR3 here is CASSLVDGQETQYF. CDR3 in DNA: TGTGCCAGCAGCTTAGTGGACGGACAAGAGACCCAGTACTTC.

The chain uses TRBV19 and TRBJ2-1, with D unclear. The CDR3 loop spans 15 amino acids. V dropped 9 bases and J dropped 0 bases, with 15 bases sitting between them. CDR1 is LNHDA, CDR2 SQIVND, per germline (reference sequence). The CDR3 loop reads CASTVRGSSYNEQFF. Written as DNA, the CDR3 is TGTGCCAGCACCGTTCGTGGATCCTCCTACAATGAGCAGTTCTTC.

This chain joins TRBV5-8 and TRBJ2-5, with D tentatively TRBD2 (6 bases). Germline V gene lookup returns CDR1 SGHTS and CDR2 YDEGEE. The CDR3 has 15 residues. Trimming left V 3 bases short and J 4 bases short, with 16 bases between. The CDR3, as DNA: TGTGCCAGCAGCTCCCGGGGGAGCCCTGGAGAGACCCAGTACTTC. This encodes CASSSRGSPGETQYF.

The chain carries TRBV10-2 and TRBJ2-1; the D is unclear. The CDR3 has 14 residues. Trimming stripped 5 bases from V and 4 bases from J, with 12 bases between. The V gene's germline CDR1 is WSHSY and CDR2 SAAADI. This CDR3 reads CASSSSASYNEQFF. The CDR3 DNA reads TGCGCCAGCAGTTCAAGCGCGAGTTACAATGAGCAGTTCTTC.